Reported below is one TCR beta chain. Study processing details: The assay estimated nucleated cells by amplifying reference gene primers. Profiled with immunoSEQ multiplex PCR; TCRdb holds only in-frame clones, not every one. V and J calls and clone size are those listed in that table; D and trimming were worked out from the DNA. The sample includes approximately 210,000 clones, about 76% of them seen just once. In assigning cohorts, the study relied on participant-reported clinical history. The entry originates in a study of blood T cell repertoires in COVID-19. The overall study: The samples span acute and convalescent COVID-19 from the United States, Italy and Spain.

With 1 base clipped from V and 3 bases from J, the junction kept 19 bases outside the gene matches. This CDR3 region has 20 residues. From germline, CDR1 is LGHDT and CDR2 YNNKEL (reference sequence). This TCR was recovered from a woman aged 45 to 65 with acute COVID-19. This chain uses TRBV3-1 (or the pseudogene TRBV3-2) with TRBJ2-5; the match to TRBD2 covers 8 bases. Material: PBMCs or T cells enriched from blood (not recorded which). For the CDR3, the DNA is TGTGCCAGCAGCCAAGGGTCGATGGGCTTCGTCGGGGGGGCTGAAGAGACCCAGTACTTC. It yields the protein CASSQGSMGFVGGAEETQYF.